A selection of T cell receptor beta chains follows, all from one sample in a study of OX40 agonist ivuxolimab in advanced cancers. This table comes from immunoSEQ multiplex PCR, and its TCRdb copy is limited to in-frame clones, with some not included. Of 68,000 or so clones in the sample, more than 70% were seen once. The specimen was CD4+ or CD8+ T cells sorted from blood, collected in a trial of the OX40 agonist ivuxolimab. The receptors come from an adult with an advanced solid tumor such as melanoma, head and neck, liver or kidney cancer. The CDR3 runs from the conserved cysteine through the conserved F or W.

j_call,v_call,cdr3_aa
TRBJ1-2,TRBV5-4,CASSLDRGRRHYF
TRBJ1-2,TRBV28,CASSTAQRGYTF
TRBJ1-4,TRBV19,CASKSGATGKEKLFF
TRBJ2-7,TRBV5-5,CASSPDRSYEQYF
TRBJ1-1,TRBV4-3,CASSQSWGGDTEAFF
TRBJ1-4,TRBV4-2,CASSRIGGAGKQLDSQNEKLFF
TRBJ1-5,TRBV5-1,CASSLGAGFNNQPQHF
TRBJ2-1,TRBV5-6,CASSIGQAGHNQFF
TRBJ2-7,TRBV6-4,CASSDSEREYDEQYF
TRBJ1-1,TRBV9,CASSPLQTLSTEAFF
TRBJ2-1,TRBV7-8,CASSPGTSGPSSYNEQFF
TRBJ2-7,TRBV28,CASSLQAPYEQYF
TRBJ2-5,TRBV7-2,CASRKQGTGSRGETQYF
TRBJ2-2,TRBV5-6,CASSFNGELFF
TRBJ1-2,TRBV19,CASKGTGWGSDGYTF
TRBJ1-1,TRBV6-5,CASSQDRSKAFF
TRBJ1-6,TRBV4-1,CASSQGVGSPLHF
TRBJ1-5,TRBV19,CASTVGNQPQHF
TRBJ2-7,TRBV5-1,CASSFGTSVGYEQYF
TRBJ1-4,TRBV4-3,CASAGGAGTNEKLFF
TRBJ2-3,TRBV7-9,CASSLAGAITDTQYF
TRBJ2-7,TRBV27,CASRRQTTYEQYF
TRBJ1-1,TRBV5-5,CASSPELQGITEAFF
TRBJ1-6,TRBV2,CASIRDTGRQDNSPLHF
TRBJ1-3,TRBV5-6,CASSVGTVGNTIYF
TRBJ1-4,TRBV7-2,CASSLRTVRGNEKLFF
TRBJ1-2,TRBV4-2,CASSQGGLSYGYTF
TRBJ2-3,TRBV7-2,CASSSIFTSGITDTQYF
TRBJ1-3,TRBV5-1,CASSPPRAFGNTIYF
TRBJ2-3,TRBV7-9,CASRYTSGRSTDTQYF
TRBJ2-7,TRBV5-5,CASSLVSGRINEQYF
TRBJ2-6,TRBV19,CASSEDRAGANVLTF
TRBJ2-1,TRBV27,CASSLGRTEAYNEQFF
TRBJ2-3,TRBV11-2,CASSPGAKGTQYF
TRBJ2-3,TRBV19,CASSQRGGTQYF
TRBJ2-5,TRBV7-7,CASSPGTGETQYF
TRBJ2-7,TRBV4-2,CASSILASGRYNSEQYF
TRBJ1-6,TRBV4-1,CASSQDLGQGINSPLHF
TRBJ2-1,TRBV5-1,CASRGLVIGNEQFF
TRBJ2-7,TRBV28,CASSLAGGGSYEQYF
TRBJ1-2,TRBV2,CASSSDRGKGYTF
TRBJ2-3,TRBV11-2,CASSPSTDTQYF
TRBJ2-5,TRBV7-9,CASRPPGAATQYF
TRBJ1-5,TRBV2,CASSGPNQPQHF
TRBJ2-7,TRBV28,CASSLGQGPSGF
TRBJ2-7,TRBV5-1,CASSLDREAQYF
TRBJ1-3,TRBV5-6,CASSRTPGNTIYF
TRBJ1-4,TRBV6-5,CASRPGTAHNEKLFF
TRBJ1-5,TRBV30,CAWSSPNQPQHF
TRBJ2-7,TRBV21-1,CASSNTDEQYF
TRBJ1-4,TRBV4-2,CASSQRTQGGEKLFF
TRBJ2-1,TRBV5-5,CASSQGQGRVYNEQFF